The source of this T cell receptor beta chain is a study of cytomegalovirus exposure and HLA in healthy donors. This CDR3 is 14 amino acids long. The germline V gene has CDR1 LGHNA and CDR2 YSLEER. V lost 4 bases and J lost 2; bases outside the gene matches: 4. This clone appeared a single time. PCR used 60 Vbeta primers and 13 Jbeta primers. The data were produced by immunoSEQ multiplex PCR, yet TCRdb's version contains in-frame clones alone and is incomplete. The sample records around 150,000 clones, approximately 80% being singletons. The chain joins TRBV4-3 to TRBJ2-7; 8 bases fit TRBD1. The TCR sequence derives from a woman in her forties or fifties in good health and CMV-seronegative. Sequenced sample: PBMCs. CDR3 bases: TGCGCCAGCAGCCTCGGGACAGGAACCTACGAGCAGTACTTC. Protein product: CASSLGTGTYEQYF.